Given below is one TCR beta chain in context. Its antigen is not identified. Using immunoSEQ multiplex PCR, the repertoire was profiled, and TCRdb retains in-frame clones only, with some absent. Among over 2 million clones listed, roughly 94% were seen once. This record comes from a study of shared clonotypes between healthy human individuals. Study-wide results and limits: It was the non-shared clonotypes that had lower generation probabilities than clonotypes shared by all four donors.

This clonotype originated in a man between 18 and 29 years old in good health. Sequenced material: naive CD4+ T cells sorted from blood. Subset in this sample: CD45RA+ positively selected.

In nucleotides, the CDR3 is TGTGCCAGCAGCTCCGGACTAGCGGGTGTGAACGAGCAGTACTTC. It yields the protein CASSSGLAGVNEQYF. This chain links TRBV5-4 with TRBJ2-7; 11 positions agree with TRBD2. Germline V gene lookup returns CDR1 SGHNT and CDR2 YYREEE (reference sequence). V shed 3 bases and J 5 bases; nucleotides not matched to a gene: 7. This CDR3 is built from 15 residues.